These T cell receptor beta chains were read from a single sample in a study of blood T cell repertoires in COVID-19. Produced via immunoSEQ multiplex PCR; TCRdb's table is partial and in-frame only. The sample consists of about 160,000 clones, 87% of them appearing once. What was sequenced was peripheral blood. Source of these receptors: a woman in her fifties or sixties with active or convalescent COVID-19. Each CDR3 is given with its conserved first and last residue. The D gene is left open where the match is weak. Rows may omit the clone size; those that give it use once, few, many or a size class.

d_call j_call clone_size v_call cdr3_aa cdr3_nt
TRBD1 TRBJ1-4 NA TRBV19 CASSLRQGLNEKLFF TGTGCCAGTAGTCTTCGACAGGGGCTGAATGAAAAACTGTTTTTT
TRBD2 TRBJ2-3 NA TRBV11-2 CASSFDEAGPRTDTQYF TGTGCCAGCAGCTTTGATGAAGCGGGGCCACGCACAGATACGCAGTATTTT
TRBD1 TRBJ2-1 NA TRBV6-2/TRBV6-3 CASSRQGYNEQFF TGTGCCAGCAGTCGACAGGGGTACAATGAGCAGTTCTTC
NA TRBJ2-1 NA TRBV5-1 CASSTDLRSYNEQFF TGCGCCAGCAGCACAGACCTACGCTCCTACAATGAGCAGTTCTTC
NA TRBJ1-2 NA TRBV4-3 CASSRQSNYGYTF TGCGCCAGCAGCCGCCAAAGCAACTATGGCTACACCTTC
TRBD1 TRBJ2-2 NA TRBV19 CASSISTGVSPGELFF TGTGCCAGTAGCATCTCGACAGGGGTATCCCCCGGGGAGCTGTTTTTT
TRBD1 TRBJ1-2 NA TRBV10-3 CAISGSDGTGYGYTF TGTGCCATCAGCGGGTCGGACGGGACAGGCTATGGCTACACCTTC
TRBD2 TRBJ2-5 NA TRBV11-2 CASRRGGAAETQYF TGTGCCAGCAGACGCGGGGGGGCCGCAGAGACCCAGTACTTC
TRBD1 TRBJ2-7 NA TRBV11-2 CASSLALTGTGFYEQYF TGTGCCAGCAGCTTAGCACTCACCGGGACAGGATTCTACGAGCAGTACTTC
TRBD1 TRBJ1-5 NA TRBV4-1 CASSRDPSGTAQVQPQHF TGCGCCAGCAGCCGAGATCCCTCCGGGACAGCCCAAGTTCAGCCCCAGCATTTT
TRBD1 TRBJ1-2 NA TRBV19 CASSPGQGGYGYTF TGTGCCAGTAGCCCGGGACAGGGGGGATATGGCTACACCTTC
NA TRBJ1-1 NA TRBV6-5 CASRPRPAPEAAFF TGTGCCAGCAGGCCCAGACCGGCCCCCGAGGCAGCTTTCTTT
NA TRBJ1-4 NA TRBV18 CASSQPTETNEKLFF TGTGCCAGCTCACAACCGACAGAAACTAATGAAAAACTGTTTTTT
TRBD1 TRBJ1-1 NA TRBV7-8 CASSPTGLGTEAFF TGTGCCAGCAGCCCGACAGGGCTGGGCACTGAAGCTTTCTTT
TRBD1 TRBJ1-2 once TRBV6-5 CASSNRQGFDGYTF TGTGCCAGCAGTAATAGACAGGGGTTTGATGGCTACACCTTC
NA TRBJ2-5 NA TRBV7-7 CASSLGPGFTETQYF TGTGCTAGCAGCTTAGGACCAGGGTTTACGGAGACCCAGTACTTC
NA TRBJ1-6 NA TRBV7-9 CASSLDRQNSPLHF TGTGCCAGCAGCTTAGACAGACAGAATTCACCCCTCCACTTT
NA TRBJ1-6 few TRBV9 CASSPQGSNSPLHF TGTGCCAGCAGCCCCCAGGGTAGTAATTCACCCCTCCACTTT
TRBD1 TRBJ1-1 NA TRBV2 CASSLQGRVNTEAFF TGTGCCAGCAGCTTACAGGGGCGGGTGAACACTGAAGCTTTCTTT
NA TRBJ2-2 NA TRBV7-8 CASSLVRGGTGELFF TGTGCCAGCAGCTTAGTGAGAGGGGGCACCGGGGAGCTGTTTTTT
TRBD1 TRBJ2-5 NA TRBV5-4 CASTLAGGLQETQYF TGTGCCAGCACCCTGGCAGGGGGCCTCCAAGAGACCCAGTACTTC
NA TRBJ2-7 NA TRBV5-1 CASSLEAGQIYEQYF TGCGCCAGCAGCTTGGAAGCAGGACAGATCTACGAGCAGTACTTC
NA TRBJ1-1 NA TRBV19 CASSMAGRTEAFF TGTGCCAGTAGTATGGCAGGGAGGACTGAAGCTTTCTTT
NA TRBJ2-2 many TRBV7-9 CASSLQGRNTGELFF TGTGCCAGCAGCTTACAGGGGCGGAACACCGGGGAGCTGTTTTTT
TRBD2 TRBJ2-5 NA TRBV7-2 CASRPYLAGGYETQYF TGTGCCAGCAGGCCCTACCTAGCGGGGGGGTATGAGACCCAGTACTTC
NA TRBJ1-6 once TRBV5-4 CASSLGSGNQSPLHF TGTGCCAGCAGCTTGGGATCAGGGAACCAGTCACCCCTCCACTTT
NA TRBJ1-6 NA TRBV6-5 CASRTDSFYNSPLHF TGTGCCAGCAGGACCGACAGTTTCTATAATTCACCCCTCCACTTT
NA TRBJ1-6 NA TRBV3-1/TRBV3-2 CASSRGGSSYNSPLHF TGTGCCAGCAGCCGCGGCGGGAGCTCCTATAATTCACCCCTCCACTTT
NA TRBJ2-5 NA TRBV5-1 CASSDQGLETQYF TGCGCCAGCAGCGACCAGGGGTTAGAGACCCAGTACTTC
TRBD1 TRBJ1-2 NA TRBV29-1 CSVEGTGRYGYTF TGCAGCGTTGAAGGGACAGGGCGGTATGGCTACACCTTC
TRBD1 TRBJ1-5 NA TRBV4-3 CASSQEQGNQPQHF TGCGCCAGCAGCCAAGAACAGGGGAATCAGCCCCAGCATTTT
TRBD1 TRBJ2-1 NA TRBV19 CATSHGQVEQFF TGTGCCACCTCCCACGGACAGGTCGAGCAGTTCTTC
NA TRBJ2-6 NA TRBV4-3 CASSPQGVTEFFFFGANVLTF TGCGCCAGCAGCCCTCAAGGGGTTACAGAGTTTTTCTTCTTTGGGGCCAACGTCCTGACTTTC
TRBD2 TRBJ2-2 NA TRBV2 CASSPRAGGQTGELFF TGTGCCAGCAGCCCGAGAGCGGGGGGGCAAACCGGGGAGCTGTTTTTT
TRBD1 TRBJ2-7 NA TRBV7-8 CASSLGQGHEQYF TGTGCCAGCAGCTTAGGACAGGGTCACGAGCAGTACTTC
NA TRBJ2-3 NA TRBV2 CASSRLADTQYF TGTGCCAGCAGTCGACTGGCAGATACGCAGTATTTT
TRBD1 TRBJ2-1 NA TRBV19 CASSMRQGNEQFF TGTGCCAGTAGTATGAGACAGGGCAATGAGCAGTTCTTC
TRBD1 TRBJ1-1 once TRBV6-6 CASSYSAGGETEAFF TGTGCCAGCAGTTACTCCGCAGGGGGCGAGACTGAAGCTTTCTTT
TRBD1 TRBJ2-1 NA TRBV5-1 CASSLIGGQYNEQFF TGCGCCAGCAGCTTGATTGGGGGACAGTACAATGAGCAGTTCTTC
TRBD2 TRBJ2-4 NA TRBV19 CASSPSGGRNIQYF TGTGCCAGTAGCCCATCGGGGGGACGAAACATTCAGTACTTC
TRBD1 TRBJ2-3 NA TRBV6-2/TRBV6-3 CASSRQGSSTDTQYF TGTGCCAGCAGTAGACAGGGGTCTAGCACAGATACGCAGTATTTT
TRBD1 TRBJ1-4 NA TRBV6-5 CASSYSDRANEKLFF TGTGCCAGCAGTTACTCCGACAGGGCGAATGAAAAACTGTTTTTT
TRBD1 TRBJ1-2 NA TRBV7-9 CASSHDRVGGYTF TGTGCCAGCAGCCACGACAGGGTTGGCGGCTACACCTTC
NA TRBJ1-6 NA TRBV2 CASGRDTYNSPLHF TGTGCCAGCGGTAGGGACACTTATAATTCACCCCTCCACTTT
NA TRBJ1-4 NA TRBV6-5 CASSPPGANEKLFF TGTGCCAGCTCTCCCCCGGGGGCTAATGAAAAACTGTTTTTT
NA TRBJ1-5 NA TRBV7-2 CASSLDSGGSNQPQHF TGTGCCAGCAGCTTAGATTCCGGGGGTAGCAATCAGCCCCAGCATTTT
NA TRBJ2-7 NA TRBV7-2 CASSLVGRGEQYF TGTGCCAGCAGCTTAGTGGGGCGCGGCGAGCAGTACTTC
NA TRBJ1-2 NA TRBV12-3/TRBV12-4 CASSRRGGEGYTF TGTGCCAGCAGTCGTAGGGGCGGTGAGGGCTACACCTTC
NA TRBJ1-2 few TRBV7-5 CARSLVRGRSYGYTF TGTGCCAGAAGCTTAGTCAGGGGGCGTTCGTATGGCTACACCTTC
NA TRBJ1-3 NA TRBV10-3 CAITAGQGNTIYF TGTGCCATCACCGCCGGACAGGGAAACACCATATATTTT
NA TRBJ2-7 NA TRBV30 CAWNRGASRGEQYF TGTGCCTGGAACAGGGGAGCCTCCCGGGGGGAGCAGTACTTC